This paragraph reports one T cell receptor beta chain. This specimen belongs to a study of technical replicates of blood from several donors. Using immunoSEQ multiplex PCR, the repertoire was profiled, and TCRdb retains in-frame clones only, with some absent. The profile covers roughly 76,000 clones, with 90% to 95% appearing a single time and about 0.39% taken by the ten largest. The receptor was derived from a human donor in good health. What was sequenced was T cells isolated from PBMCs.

This CDR3 is CASSVPGLAGGGSSTDTQYF. The CDR3 bases are TGTGCCAGCAGCGTTCCGGGACTAGCGGGAGGGGGTTCTAGCACAGATACGCAGTATTTT. The chain links TRBV7-6 to TRBJ2-3, with 16 bases fitting TRBD2. The CDR3 extends over 20 amino acids. The V gene end was trimmed by 5 bases and the J gene end by 0 bases; junction bases not matched to a gene: 11. CDR1 is SGHVS and CDR2 is FNYEAQ in the germline V gene. The full variable domain, rest sourced from reference TRBV7-6 and TRBJ2-3, is GAGVSQSPRYKVTKRGQDVALRCDPISGHVSLYWYRQALGQGPEFLTYFNYEAQQDKSGLPNDRFSAERPEGSISTLTIQRTEQRDSAMYRCASSVPGLAGGGSSTDTQYFGPGTRLTVL.